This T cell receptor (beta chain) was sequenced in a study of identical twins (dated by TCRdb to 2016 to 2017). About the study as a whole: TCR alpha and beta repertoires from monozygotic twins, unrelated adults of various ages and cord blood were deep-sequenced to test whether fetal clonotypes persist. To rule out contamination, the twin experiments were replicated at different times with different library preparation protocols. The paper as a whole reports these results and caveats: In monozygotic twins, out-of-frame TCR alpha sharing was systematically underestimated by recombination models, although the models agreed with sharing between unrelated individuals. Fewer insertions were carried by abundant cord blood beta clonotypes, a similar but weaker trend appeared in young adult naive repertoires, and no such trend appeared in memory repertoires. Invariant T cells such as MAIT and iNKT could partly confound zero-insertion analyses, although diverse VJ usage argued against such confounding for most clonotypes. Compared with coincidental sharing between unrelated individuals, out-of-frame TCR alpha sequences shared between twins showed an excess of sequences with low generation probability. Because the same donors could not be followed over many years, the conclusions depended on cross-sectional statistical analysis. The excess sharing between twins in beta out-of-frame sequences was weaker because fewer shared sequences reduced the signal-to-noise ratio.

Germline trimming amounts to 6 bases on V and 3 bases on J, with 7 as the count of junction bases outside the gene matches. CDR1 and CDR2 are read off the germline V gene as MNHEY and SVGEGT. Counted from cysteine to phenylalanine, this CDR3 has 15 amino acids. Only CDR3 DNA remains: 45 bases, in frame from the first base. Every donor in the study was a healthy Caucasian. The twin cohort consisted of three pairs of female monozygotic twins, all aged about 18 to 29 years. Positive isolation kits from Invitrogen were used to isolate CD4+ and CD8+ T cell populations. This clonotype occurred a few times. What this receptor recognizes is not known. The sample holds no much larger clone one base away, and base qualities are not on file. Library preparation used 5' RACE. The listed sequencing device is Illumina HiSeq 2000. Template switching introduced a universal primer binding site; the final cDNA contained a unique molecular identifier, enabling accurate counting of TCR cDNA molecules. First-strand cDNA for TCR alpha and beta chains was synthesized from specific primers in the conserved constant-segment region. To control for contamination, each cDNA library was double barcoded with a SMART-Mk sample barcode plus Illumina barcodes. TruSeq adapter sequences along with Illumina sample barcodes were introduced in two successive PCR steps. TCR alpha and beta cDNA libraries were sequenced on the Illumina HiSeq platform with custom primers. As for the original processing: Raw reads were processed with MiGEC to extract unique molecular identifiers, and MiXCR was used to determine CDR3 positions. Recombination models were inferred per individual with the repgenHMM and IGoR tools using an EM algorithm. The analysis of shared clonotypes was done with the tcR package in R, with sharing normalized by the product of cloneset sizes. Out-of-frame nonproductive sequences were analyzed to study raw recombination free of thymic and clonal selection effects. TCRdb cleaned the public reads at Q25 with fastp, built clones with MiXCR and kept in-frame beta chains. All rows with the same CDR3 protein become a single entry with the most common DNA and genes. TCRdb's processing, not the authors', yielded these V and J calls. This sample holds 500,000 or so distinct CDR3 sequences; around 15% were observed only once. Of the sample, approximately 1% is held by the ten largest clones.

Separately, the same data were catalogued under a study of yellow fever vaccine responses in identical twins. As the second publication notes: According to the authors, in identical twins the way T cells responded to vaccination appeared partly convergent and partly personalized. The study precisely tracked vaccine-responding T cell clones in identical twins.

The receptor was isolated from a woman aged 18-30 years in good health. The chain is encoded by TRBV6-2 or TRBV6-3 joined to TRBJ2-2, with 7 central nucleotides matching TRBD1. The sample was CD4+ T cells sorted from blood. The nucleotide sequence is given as TGTGCCAGCAGCCACGGGACAGATTACACCGGGGAGCTGTTTTTT. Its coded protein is CASSHGTDYTGELFF.